Detailed here is one T cell receptor (beta chain). Only Caucasian adults living in Nashville, Tennessee made up the donor group. The ends were cut back, 7 bases at V and 1 base at J, with 10 bases in the middle. Germline V gives CDR1 MDHEN, CDR2 SYDVKM. The CDR3 length is 13 residues. The data were obtained in a study of shared clonotypes between healthy human individuals. Sequenced by immunoSEQ multiplex PCR; TCRdb stores in-frame clones only, minus some. Found here are over 950,000 clones, about 72% of them singletons; the top ten hold 0.89%. The sample taken for sequencing was memory CD4+ T cells from PBMCs. Subset indicated: CD45RA-negative fraction. V and J are TRBV28 and TRBJ1-2; D uncertain. The clonotype originates from a man aged 18 to 30 in good health. Some clones in this sample may be carry-over from other donors' samples. In DNA, the CDR3 is TGTGCCAGCACCGCGAGGAGTAACTATGGCTACACCTTC. Its protein product is CASTARSNYGYTF.